The clone carrying this T cell receptor (beta chain) was seen repeatedly, ten times or more. The antigen is not known. The CDR3 extends over 16 amino acids. V was shortened by 3 bases and J by 4 bases, with 17 bases between the two germline ends. Germline lookup yields CDR1 SGHTA and CDR2 FQGNSA. These data come from a study of T cell repertoires in cytomegalovirus infection. TCRdb ran MiXCR on the reads and lists one entry per CDR3 protein. Here the sample spans about 310,000 distinct CDR3 sequences, 15% to 20% being singletons. Study observations and caveats: Adding up the frequency of public TCR beta families identified people who carried CMV plus the relevant HLA.

The chain employs TRBV7-2 and TRBJ2-3; D may be TRBD2 (6 bases). The sequenced material came from PBMCs. This TCR derives from a human donor in good health (CMV status not recorded). Some clones in this sample may be carry-over from other donors' samples. CDR3 residues: CASSLNGGYRSDTQYF. As DNA, the CDR3 is TGTGCCAGCAGCTTGAACGGGGGATATCGTTCAGATACGCAGTATTTT.